A single sample gave rise to the 9 T cell receptor beta chains below, sequenced in a study of early T cells in non-severe SARS-CoV-2 infection. From the 5' RACE reads, TCRdb called clonotypes with MiXCR, one entry per CDR3 protein. The data show thousands of distinct CDR3 sequences, roughly 5% seen once. Sequencing used whole blood. The source is an adult who was a healthcare worker with PCR-confirmed SARS-CoV-2 infection or an uninfected control (not recorded which).

This clonotype is categorized as medium-sized. The gene calls are TRBV20-1 and TRBJ2-3; 11 bases are shared with TRBD2. The germline V gene encodes CDR1 DFQATT and CDR2 SNEGSKA (reference sequence). The CDR3 runs to 14 residues. V shed 2 bases, J shed 4 bases, and the junction held 2 bases outside the gene matches. The CDR3 spells CSARLAGGPDTQYF. The CDR3 coding sequence is TGCAGTGCTAGACTAGCGGGAGGCCCAGATACGCAGTATTTT.

The sample holds many counts of this clonotype. This rearrangement joins TRBV6-1 to TRBJ1-4; the match to TRBD1 covers 8 bases. V dropped 4 bases and J dropped 7; count of bases not matched to a gene: 8. The germline V gene encodes CDR1 MNHNS and CDR2 SASEGT. CDR3 length equals 15 residues. The CDR3 coding sequence is TGTGCCAGCAGTGTCGACAGGGGTGTAGGTGAAAAACTGTTTTTT. Translated: CASSVDRGVGEKLFF.

This clonotype is categorized as medium-sized. DNA of the CDR3: TGTGCCAGCAGCAATCGACAGGGGGCCACAGATACGCAGTATTTT. Its protein is CASSNRQGATDTQYF. The chain joins TRBV7-2 to TRBJ2-3; 10 bases match TRBD1. This CDR3 contains 15 residues. Per germline, CDR1 SGHTA and CDR2 FQGNSA. V dropped 5 bases and J dropped 2; count of bases not matched to a gene: 4.

At least ten counts were recorded for this clonotype. The chain is built from TRBV9 and TRBJ1-1, with D hard to call. The CDR3 length is 13 residues. From germline, CDR1 is SGDLS and CDR2 YYNGEE. Deletions cut 4 bases from V and 5 bases from J, with 12 bases between. CDR3 DNA: TGTGCCAGCAGCATACGGGGAGGGACTGAAGCTTTCTTT. Protein product: CASSIRGGTEAFF.

Ten or more counts support this clonotype. The gene calls are TRBV20-1 and TRBJ2-5; TRBD2 might be the D (6 bases). Germline CDR1 is DFQATT and CDR2 is SNEGSKA (reference sequence). V was shortened by 5 bases and J by 4 bases, with 11 bases between the two germline ends. The CDR3 length is 12 residues. Written as DNA, the CDR3 is TGCAGTGCTCCTCTGGGGGGAGAGACCCAGTACTTC. It is translated as CSAPLGGETQYF.

Relative to its sample, this clonotype is medium-sized (0.01 to 0.1%). The chain has TRBV7-6 and TRBJ2-2, with TRBD1 matching 8 bases. Germline trimming cut 6 bases from V and 0 bases from J; bases unmatched to any gene: 6. This CDR3 is built from 16 residues. The V gene's germline CDR1 is SGHVS and CDR2 FNYEAQ. This chain's CDR3 is CASSLTGAPNTGELFF. CDR3 nucleotides: TGTGCCAGCAGTTTGACAGGGGCGCCGAACACCGGGGAGCTGTTTTTT.

This clonotype is labeled as medium-sized. The chain recombines TRBV7-3 with TRBJ1-1, with a tentative D call TRBD1 (5 bases). The CDR3 has 14 residues. In germline, CDR1 is SGHTA, CDR2 FQGTGA. V gave up 4 bases and J gave up 3 bases, with 12 bases separating them. Here the CDR3 reads CASSSEGAHTEAFF. CDR3 DNA: TGTGCCAGCAGCTCCGAAGGGGCCCACACTGAAGCTTTCTTT.

In this sample, this clonotype turned up many times. This chain uses TRBV11-2 with TRBJ2-7, with D uncertain. The CDR3 covers 12 residues. In germline, CDR1 is SGHAT, CDR2 FQNNGV. Trimming took off 4 bases at V and 3 bases at J, with 7 bases between the two ends. The CDR3 is CASSSPSYEQYV. The DNA for the CDR3 is TGTGCCAGCAGCTCCCCGAGCTACGAGCAGTACGTC.

This clonotype appeared many times. The gene calls are TRBV5-4 and TRBJ2-7, with 7 bases that match TRBD2. The germline V gene encodes CDR1 SGHNT and CDR2 YYREEE (reference sequence). Unmatched junction bases numbered 5, after V lost 1 base and J lost 4 bases. The CDR3 spans 14 residues. Here the CDR3 reads CASSLQGLRYEQYF. In nucleotides, the CDR3 is TGTGCCAGCAGCTTGCAGGGACTACGGTACGAGCAGTACTTC.